One and the same sample provided the 23 T cell receptor beta chains below, sequenced in a study of blood T cell repertoires in COVID-19. Some clones are missing from TCRdb's copy, which holds only in-frame ones; the method was immunoSEQ multiplex PCR. The top ten hold 6.8% of the sample, which has roughly 290,000 clones, 90% seen once. The source material was peripheral blood. These receptors originate from a woman under 40 with COVID-19, enrolled during active disease.

V and J are TRBV28 and TRBJ1-5; TRBD1 matches at 8 bases. The length of the CDR3 is 12 residues. The germline V gene encodes CDR1 MDHEN and CDR2 SYDVKM. Here the CDR3 reads CGASGGDQPQHF. DNA of the CDR3: TGTGGCGCCTCAGGGGGCGATCAGCCCCAGCATTTT.

The rearrangement uses TRBV9 and TRBJ2-1; a weak D match, TRBD2 (5 bases). The CDR3 totals 14 residues. CDR1 SGDLS and CDR2 YYNGEE come from the germline V gene. Trimming took 3 bases from V and 5 from J, leaving 12 bases between them. The CDR3 bases are TGTGCCAGCAGCGCAGGTAGCGTAAACAATGAGCAGTTCTTC. Translation: CASSAGSVNNEQFF. Complete variable domain (other parts from reference TRBV9 and TRBJ2-1): DSGVTQTPKHLITATGQRVTLRCSPRSGDLSVYWYQQSLDQGLQFLIQYYNGEERAKGNILERFSAQQFPDLHSELNLSSLELGDSALYFCASSAGSVNNEQFFGPGTRLTVL.

This rearrangement joins TRBV7-9 to TRBJ2-7; TRBD1 aligns across 8 bases. The CDR3 spans 12 residues. V shed 5 bases, J shed 5 bases, and the junction held 2 bases outside the gene matches. Germline CDR1 reads SEHNR; CDR2 reads FQNEAQ (reference sequence). Here the CDR3 reads CASSQGQDEQYF. CDR3 sequence (DNA): TGTGCCAGCAGCCAGGGACAGGACGAGCAGTACTTC.

The chain links TRBV27 to TRBJ2-4; TRBD2 aligns across 13 bases. There are 15 residues in the CDR3. Germline V gene sequence: CDR1 MNHEY, CDR2 SMNVEV (reference sequence). V shed 5 bases and J 6 bases; nucleotides not matched to a gene: 4. The chain's CDR3 is CASSGTSGTINIQYF. CDR3 in DNA: TGTGCCAGCAGTGGGACTAGCGGGACGATAAACATTCAGTACTTC.

The V and J genes are TRBV2 and TRBJ2-2, with 7 bases fitting TRBD1. Unmatched junction bases numbered 6, after V lost 5 bases and J lost 3 bases. The germline V gene encodes CDR1 SNHLY and CDR2 FYNNEI. The CDR3 loop spans 15 amino acids. The CDR3 DNA is TGTGCCAGCAGTCTAGACAGGGCGGACACCGGGGAGCTGTTTTTT. Translation gives CASSLDRADTGELFF.

The rearrangement links TRBV9 to TRBJ2-3, with TRBD2 identical over 12 bases. CDR3 length equals 15 residues. The J segment lost 5 bases and the V segment lost 3 bases, leaving 4 bases of the junction unmatched. The germline V gene has CDR1 SGDLS and CDR2 YYNGEE. As DNA, the CDR3 is TGTGCCAGCAGCGCAGTGACTAGCGGGAGAGATACGCAGTATTTT. Encoded protein: CASSAVTSGRDTQYF. The entire variable domain, with the rest obtained from reference TRBV9 and TRBJ2-3, is as follows: DSGVTQTPKHLITATGQRVTLRCSPRSGDLSVYWYQQSLDQGLQFLIQYYNGEERAKGNILERFSAQQFPDLHSELNLSSLELGDSALYFCASSAVTSGRDTQYFGPGTRLTVL.

This clone was detected once. V usage is TRBV28 and J usage is TRBJ2-5, with D possibly being TRBD1 (6 bases). The CDR3 loop spans 14 amino acids. Trimming took 10 bases from V and 0 from J, leaving 15 bases between them. Germline lookup yields CDR1 MDHEN and CDR2 SYDVKM. The CDR3 here is CATQRDRYQETQYF. The CDR3, as DNA: TGTGCCACGCAGCGAGACAGGTACCAAGAGACCCAGTACTTC.

V and J are TRBV23-1 and TRBJ2-7; TRBD1 is a possible D gene (5 bases). TRBV23-1 is an ORF, and what it does is uncertain. V was trimmed by 4 bases and J by 1 base, leaving 8 bases between them. The CDR3 sequence is 13 residues long. The CDR3, as DNA: TGCGCCAGCAGTCGAGACAGATCCTACGAGCAGTACTTC. Amino acids: CASSRDRSYEQYF.

The rearrangement links TRBV11-2 to TRBJ2-7; D remains unclear. This CDR3 is 14 amino acids long. V lost 0 bases and J 1 base, leaving 7 bases between the germline ends. Germline values: CDR1 SGHAT, CDR2 FQNNGV. In nucleotides, the CDR3 is TGTGCCAGCAGCTTAGAGTTCAAATCCTACGAGCAGTACTTC. Encoded protein: CASSLEFKSYEQYF.

The CDR3 sequence: CASSYPSSAETRYNEQFF. The CDR3 region has the DNA TGTGCCAGCAGTTACCCTTCCTCAGCGGAGACCCGTTACAATGAGCAGTTCTTC. The genes are TRBV6-2 or TRBV6-3 and TRBJ2-1, with D perhaps matching TRBD2 (5 bases). The ends were cut back, 2 bases at V and 4 bases at J, with 21 bases in the middle. The CDR3 has 18 amino acids. Germline CDR1 and CDR2: MNHEY and SVGEGT.

This sequence joins TRBV9 and TRBJ2-1; 15 bases agree with TRBD2. This CDR3 is built from 16 residues. CDR1 is SGDLS, CDR2 YYNGEE, per germline. J gave up 3 bases and V 2 bases, and 0 bases lay outside the gene matches. The CDR3 nucleotides read TGTGCCAGCAGCGTGGGACTAGCGGGAGGCTACAATGAGCAGTTCTTC. Its translation is CASSVGLAGGYNEQFF.

The CDR3, as DNA: TGTGCCAGCAACCAGGGAGTAGGCGAGCAGTACTTC. The encoded protein is CASNQGVGEQYF. This chain joins TRBV3-1 (or the pseudogene TRBV3-2) and TRBJ2-7; D is possibly TRBD1 or TRBD2 (5 bases each). The CDR3 is 12 amino acids. CDR1 LGHDT and CDR2 YNNKEL come from the germline V gene (reference sequence). Trimming cost V 7 bases and J 6 bases, with 13 bases left between them.

In DNA form, the CDR3 reads TGTGCCAGCAGTTCCACCTCAGTGAGGAAGAACACTGAAGCTTTCTTT. Translated, it gives CASSSTSVRKNTEAFF. The chain joins TRBV27 to TRBJ1-1; D gene ambiguous. Germline V lookup: CDR1 MNHEY, CDR2 SMNVEV (reference sequence). The CDR3 is 16 residues long. Trimming shortened V by 4 bases and J by 1 base, and 16 bases separated the two germline ends.

V and J are TRBV28 and TRBJ1-1; the match to TRBD1 covers 10 bases. Germline CDR1 is MDHEN and CDR2 is SYDVKM. Germline trimming cut 3 bases from V and 8 bases from J; bases unmatched to any gene: 6. The length of the CDR3 is 14 residues. The CDR3 bases are TGTGCCAGCAGTTTGGGACAGGGGATAAGGGAAGCTTTCTTT. Its translation: CASSLGQGIREAFF. Full variable domain (missing parts from reference TRBV28 and TRBJ1-1): DVKVTQSSRYLVKRTGEKVFLECVQDMDHENMFWYRQDPGLGLRLIYFSYDVKMKEKGDIPEGYSVSREKKERFSLILESASTNQTSMYLCASSLGQGIREAFFGQGTRLTVV.

This chain joins TRBV11-2 and TRBJ1-1, with D unclear. Germline V gives CDR1 SGHAT, CDR2 FQNNGV. V gave up 3 bases and J gave up 0 bases, with 8 bases separating them. CDR3 length: 14 residues. The CDR3 spells CASSLEGLNTEAFF. The CDR3 DNA follows: TGTGCCAGCAGCTTGGAGGGTTTGAACACTGAAGCTTTCTTT.

The chain employs TRBV30 and TRBJ2-3; tentatively, D is TRBD1 (7 bases). The CDR3 loop spans 16 amino acids. The ends were cut back, 2 bases at V and 1 base at J, with 16 bases in the middle. The germline gives CDR1 GTSNPN, CDR2 SVGIG (reference sequence). CDR3 residues: CAWSQGGTAGTDTQYF. The CDR3 nucleotides read TGTGCCTGGAGTCAGGGCGGGACAGCTGGCACAGATACGCAGTATTTT. The variable domain in full, completed from reference TRBV30 and TRBJ2-3, reads SQTIHQWPATLVQPVGSPLSLECTVEGTSNPNLYWYRQAAGRGLQLLFYSVGIGQISSEVPQNLSASRPQDRQFILSSKKLLLSDSGFYLCAWSQGGTAGTDTQYFGPGTRLTVL.

The V and J genes are TRBV9 and TRBJ2-5; 14 nucleotides line up with TRBD2. Germline lookup yields CDR1 SGDLS and CDR2 YYNGEE. With 0 bases clipped from V and 5 bases from J, the junction kept 9 bases outside the gene matches. The CDR3 totals 18 residues. The CDR3 nucleotides are TGTGCCAGCAGCGTAGCAGGACTAGCGGGAGGAGGCGACGAGACCCAGTACTTC. Amino acids: CASSVAGLAGGGDETQYF.

The V gene is TRBV14, the J gene TRBJ2-5; D is unresolved. V dropped 1 base and J dropped 4 bases, with 4 bases sitting between them. Germline loops: CDR1 SGHDN, CDR2 FVKESK. The CDR3 has 12 residues. The CDR3 nucleotides are TGTGCCAGCAGCCAAGTTAGAGAGACCCAGTACTTC. Amino acid sequence: CASSQVRETQYF.

This sequence joins TRBV19 and TRBJ2-2, with unresolved D. The V end lost 3 bases, the J end lost 4 bases, and 3 bases lay between the germline ends. In germline, CDR1 is LNHDA, CDR2 SQIVND (reference sequence). The length of the CDR3 is 12 residues. In DNA, the CDR3 is TGTGCCAGTAGTATCCTCACCGGGGAGCTGTTTTTT. It codes for CASSILTGELFF.

The chain uses TRBV18 and TRBJ2-3; D might be TRBD2 (7 bases). Germline V gene data show CDR1 as KGHSH and CDR2 as LQKENI. The germline V and J ends were trimmed by 6 bases and 5 bases, with 18 bases remaining between them. This CDR3 region has 15 residues. The DNA of the CDR3 is TGTGCCAGCTCGCCCCCAGGGGCTAGCGGAGATACGCAGTATTTT. This translates into CASSPPGASGDTQYF. Filled out from reference TRBV18 and TRBJ2-3, the complete variable domain reads NAGVMQNPRHLVRRRGQEARLRCSPMKGHSHVYWYRQLPEEGLKFMVYLQKENIIDESGMPKERFSAEFPKEGPSILRIQQVVRGDSAAYFCASSPPGASGDTQYFGPGTRLTVL.

The chain has TRBV20-1 and TRBJ2-1, with D perhaps matching TRBD2 (5 bases). CDR3 length: 12 amino acids. CDR1 is DFQATT and CDR2 is SNEGSKA in the germline V gene (reference sequence). Trimming removed 3 bases from V and 8 bases from J, with 11 bases in between. The CDR3 DNA reads TGCAGTGCTAGTGGGGAGTTGGATGAGCAGTTCTTC. Protein sequence: CSASGELDEQFF.

The chain recombines TRBV10-1 with TRBJ2-5; 8 nucleotides agree with TRBD2. Unmatched junction bases numbered 14, after V lost 11 bases and J lost 0 bases. The CDR3 is made up of 16 amino acids. Germline CDR1 reads WNHNN; CDR2 reads SYGVQD (reference sequence). The DNA for the CDR3 is TGCGCCCCCCGGACGGCGGGGGGAGGCCACCAAGAGACCCAGTACTTC. It is translated as CAPRTAGGGHQETQYF.

The rearrangement links TRBV19 to TRBJ2-7; 7 bases map to TRBD1. This CDR3 is 15 amino acids long. Looked up from germline, CDR1 is LNHDA and CDR2 is SQIVND (reference sequence). V shed 4 bases and J 0 bases; nucleotides not matched to a gene: 6. The CDR3 nucleotides are TGTGCCAGTAGTACTGTGACAGGGCCCTCCTACGAGCAGTACTTC. Amino acids: CASSTVTGPSYEQYF.